These 6 T cell receptor beta chains were sequenced from one sample in a study of T cells in Graves' hyperthyroidism and ophthalmopathy. Researchers amplified the TCR beta CDR3 regions from RNA transcripts. The HTBI set primed first-round TCR CDR3 RT-PCR. TCRdb ran MiXCR on the multiplex PCR reads and lists one entry per CDR3 protein. Of hundreds of thousands of distinct CDR3 sequences listed, 15% to 20% are singletons. Sample: blood. These receptors were collected from a woman between 25 and 40 years old with Graves' hyperthyroidism.

The table lists this clonotype with a few counts. The gene calls are TRBV4-1 and TRBJ2-7; the D is unclear. The CDR3 runs to 14 residues. The V end was cut by 3 bases, the J end by 0 bases, with 9 bases between. Germline CDR1 and CDR2: MGHRA and YSYEKL. CDR3 residues: CASSHTVRSYEQYF. The CDR3 nucleotides are TGCGCCAGCAGCCATACAGTTCGCTCCTACGAGCAGTACTTC.

There are many counts of this clonotype. The chain uses TRBV10-3 and TRBJ1-1; D is unclear. The CDR3 extends over 16 amino acids. Germline V gene sequence: CDR1 ENHRY, CDR2 SYGVKD. Deletions cut 0 bases from V and 1 base from J, with 12 bases between. The DNA of the CDR3 is TGTGCCATCAGTGAGTCGATCGCAGATTGGAACACTGAAGCTTTCTTT. Translated: CAISESIADWNTEAFF.

V usage is TRBV5-1 and J usage is TRBJ1-4; 7 bases match TRBD1. Germline V gives CDR1 SGHRS, CDR2 YFSETQ. This CDR3 comprises 14 residues. The ends lost 0 bases at V and 7 bases at J; junction bases unmatched: 3. The CDR3 DNA sequence: TGCGCCAGCAGCTTGGGACAGGGTGCTGAAAAACTGTTTTTT. This gives the protein CASSLGQGAEKLFF. The full variable domain, its missing parts supplied by reference TRBV5-1 and TRBJ1-4, is KAGVTQTPRYLIKTRGQQVTLSCSPISGHRSVSWYQQTPGQGLQFLFEYFSETQRNKGNFPGRFSGRQFSNSRSEMNVSTLELGDSALYLCASSLGQGAEKLFFGSGTQLSVL.

This clonotype was seen a single time. This may stem from a read error, because a much larger clone lies one nucleotide away. The gene calls are TRBV7-2 and TRBJ2-5; no clear D. V shed 7 bases and J shed 5 bases, with 14 bases lying between them. Germline V lookup: CDR1 SGHTA, CDR2 FQGNSA. The CDR3 length is 13 residues. For the CDR3, the DNA is TGTGCCAGCAACCGCGCTACTACGGAGACCCAGTACTTC. Its protein product is CASNRATTETQYF.

This clonotype was seen only a few times. The chain combines TRBV28 with TRBJ2-3; no clear D gene. Germline V lookup: CDR1 MDHEN, CDR2 SYDVKM. This CDR3 comprises 15 residues. V was trimmed by 1 base and J by 0 bases, leaving 8 bases between them. CDR3 protein: CASSLLDKSTDTQYF. CDR3 sequence (DNA): TGTGCCAGCAGTTTATTAGACAAAAGCACAGATACGCAGTATTTT.

This clonotype was recorded at least ten times. The gene calls are TRBV6-2 or TRBV6-3 and TRBJ2-6; D remains ambiguous. The V end was cut by 8 bases, the J end by 0 bases, with 14 bases between. Germline lookup yields CDR1 MNHEY and CDR2 SVGEGT. CDR3 length: 16 residues. CDR3 bases: TGTGCCAGCTCCCCTAACCTGCGCTCTGGGGCCAACGTCCTGACTTTC. Protein product: CASSPNLRSGANVLTF.